The 14 T cell receptor beta chains below were found in one sample sequenced in a study of metastatic and nonmetastatic thyroid tumors. All patients were untreated before thyroid surgery. With MiXCR, TCRdb called clones anew from the PCR reads. The repertoire has several thousand clones, roughly 14% of them found once; the top ten carry around 6%. Sample: blood. The receptors were gathered from a female donor with papillary thyroid cancer or a benign thyroid nodule (not recorded which). Some clones in this sample may be carry-over from other donors' samples.

By sample share, this clone is medium-sized. The CDR3 DNA sequence: TGTGCCAGCAGCCCGGACATAGCGGGGACTAGCACAGATACGCAGTATTTT. The encoded protein is CASSPDIAGTSTDTQYF. J is TRBJ2-3 and V is TRBV7-3; 8 bases map to TRBD2. Germline V gene sequence: CDR1 SGHTA, CDR2 FQGTGA. The CDR3 spans 17 residues. The ends lost 5 bases at V and 0 bases at J; junction bases unmatched: 10.

This clone appeared many times. This rearrangement joins TRBV9 to TRBJ1-4; D remains ambiguous. This CDR3 is built from 14 residues. V was shortened by 3 bases and J by 0 bases, with 6 bases between the two germline ends. CDR1 SGDLS and CDR2 YYNGEE come from the germline V gene. CDR3 DNA sequence: TGTGCCAGCAGCGGGTCAGCAACTAATGAAAAACTGTTTTTT. It is translated as CASSGSATNEKLFF. The full variable domain, with the rest looked up from reference TRBV9 and TRBJ1-4, is DSGVTQTPKHLITATGQRVTLRCSPRSGDLSVYWYQQSLDQGLQFLIQYYNGEERAKGNILERFSAQQFPDLHSELNLSSLELGDSALYFCASSGSATNEKLFFGSGTQLSVL.

This clone was observed a handful of times. One junction end disagrees with the germline gene, perhaps due to a read error. This chain's CDR3 is CSADARTSGSTYTQYF. The CDR3 nucleotides read TGCAGCGCTGATGCCCGGACTAGCGGGAGCACATATACGCAGTATTTT. J is TRBJ2-3 and V is TRBV29-1; 13 bases are a match to TRBD2. This CDR3 is built from 16 residues. Germline V gene lookup returns CDR1 SQVTM and CDR2 ANQGSEA.

This clone was counted between two and nine times. A much bigger clone sits one base away, suggesting this may be a read error. The chain uses TRBV24-1 and TRBJ1-2; D might be TRBD1 (5 bases). Trimming left V 7 bases short and J 8 bases short, with 19 bases between. This CDR3 region has 14 residues. Germline assignment: CDR1 KGHDR and CDR2 SFDVKD. The CDR3: CATSDTGGWDGYTF. CDR3 nucleotides: TGTGCCACCAGCGATACCGGAGGATGGGACGGCTACACCTTC.

By share of the sample, this clone is medium-sized. The chain uses TRBV20-1 and TRBJ1-5; D unclear. CDR3 length: 16 amino acids. From germline, CDR1 is DFQATT and CDR2 SNEGSKA (reference sequence). V was shortened by 3 bases and J by 2 bases, with 17 bases between the two germline ends. The CDR3 sequence is CSASHGKTWGNQPQHF. The CDR3 nucleotides read TGCAGTGCTAGCCACGGGAAGACCTGGGGCAATCAGCCCCAGCATTTT.

This clone ranks as medium-sized. This chain links TRBV2 with TRBJ1-3; D is unclear. The germline V and J ends were trimmed by 8 bases and 1 base, with 9 bases remaining between them. Germline V gives CDR1 SNHLY, CDR2 FYNNEI. CDR3 length: 13 residues. CDR3 region: CASLVRSGNTIYF. The CDR3 region has the DNA TGTGCCAGCCTGGTGAGATCTGGAAACACCATATATTTT.

The DNA of the CDR3 is TGTGCCAGCAGCTTAGGGTACACCGGGGAGCTGTTTTTT. Residues: CASSLGYTGELFF. The gene calls are TRBV7-9 and TRBJ2-2; D unresolved. Between the trimmed V and J ends, which lost 1 base and 3 bases, there was a span of 3 bases. This CDR3 region has 13 residues. Per germline, CDR1 SEHNR and CDR2 FQNEAQ (reference sequence). Based on the CDR3 plus reference TRBV7-9 and TRBJ2-2, the full variable domain is DTGVSQNPRHKITKRGQNVTFRCDPISEHNRLYWYRQTLGQGPEFLTYFQNEAQLEKSRLLSDRFSAERPKGSFSTLEIQRTEQGDSAMYLCASSLGYTGELFFGEGSRLTVL.

The V call is TRBV6-1, the J call TRBJ1-6, with D tentatively TRBD1 (6 bases). There are 14 residues in the CDR3. Germline CDR1 MNHNS, CDR2 SASEGT. Trimming left V 4 bases short and J 10 bases short, with 14 bases between. DNA of the CDR3: TGTGCCAGCAGTGCCAGTACAGGGACCTCACCCCTCCACTTT. Translating gives CASSASTGTSPLHF.

In this sample, this clone turned up a few times. The J gene is TRBJ2-1, the V gene TRBV25-1, with 11 bases aligning to TRBD2. Per the germline V gene, CDR1 is MGHDK and CDR2 is SYGVNS. V was pared by 9 bases and J by 6 bases, with 4 bases of the junction left unmatched. The CDR3 sequence is 13 residues long. The CDR3 DNA sequence: TGTGCCAGGAGTACTAGCGGGAGCAATGAGCAGTTCTTC. Translated: CARSTSGSNEQFF.

This clone was recorded many times. The chain employs TRBV2 and TRBJ1-5; TRBD1 aligns across 7 bases. CDR1 SNHLY and CDR2 FYNNEI come from the germline V gene. V dropped 10 bases and J dropped 3; count of bases not matched to a gene: 6. The CDR3 is 13 amino acids. CDR3 DNA: TGTGCCATGTCACAGGGGTTCAATCAGCCCCAGCATTTT. It yields the protein CAMSQGFNQPQHF. Combining the CDR3 with reference TRBV2 and TRBJ1-5 gives the whole variable domain EPEVTQTPSHQVTQMGQEVILRCVPISNHLYFYWYRQILGQKVEFLVSFYNNEISEKSEIFDDQFSVERPDGSNFTLKIRSTKLEDSAMYFCAMSQGFNQPQHFGDGTRLSIL.

This clone was observed at least ten times. This chain joins TRBV12-3 or TRBV12-4 and TRBJ2-5; unclear D gene. V lost 2 bases to trimming and J lost 4 bases, with 11 bases between them. The CDR3 covers 14 residues. The CDR3 DNA is TGTGCCAGCAGTTTACAGGAAACTCCAGAGACCCAGTACTTC. Amino acid sequence: CASSLQETPETQYF.

This clone was seen ten or more times. J is TRBJ2-3 and V is TRBV4-1; D not certain. The CDR3 has 13 residues. V was cut by 4 bases and J by 2 bases, with 7 bases left in between. CDR1 MGHRA and CDR2 YSYEKL come from the germline V gene. CDR3 loop: CASSRQDTDTQYF. CDR3 coding DNA: TGCGCCAGCAGCCGTCAGGACACAGATACGCAGTATTTT.

This clone was observed a few times. The V call is TRBV12-3 or TRBV12-4, the J call TRBJ1-1, with 8 bases aligning to TRBD1. V shed 9 bases, J shed 4 bases, and the junction held 13 bases outside the gene matches. The CDR3 runs 15 residues. The DNA of the CDR3 is TGTGCCAGAACATTTAAAAGACAGGGGTGCACTGAAGCTTTCTTT. Its protein product is CARTFKRQGCTEAFF.

Within the sample, this clone is medium-sized (0.01 to 0.1%). The chain couples TRBV20-1 to TRBJ2-3; D possibly uses TRBD1 or TRBD2 (5 bases each). This CDR3 region has 14 residues. The germline CDR1 and CDR2 sequences are DFQATT and SNEGSKA (reference sequence). The germline V and J ends were trimmed by 6 bases and 1 base, with 14 bases remaining between them. CDR3 sequence: CSAGPGRGTDTQYF. Written as DNA, the CDR3 is TGCAGTGCGGGACCAGGGCGGGGCACAGATACGCAGTATTTT.